This T cell receptor (beta chain) was identified during a study of cytomegalovirus exposure and HLA in healthy donors. Study conclusions and caveats: The listing of 150 to 200 TCR beta chains classed them as cytomegalovirus-associated. Later examination showed HLA-associated TCR beta chains had greater clonal expansion than equally common others. Later, an analysis found that common viral pathogens appeared to be linked with several of the most significant clusters.

As regards this clone: No antigen is known for it.

The CDR3 runs to 12 residues. V was cut by 5 bases and J by 3 bases, with 8 bases left in between. Germline V gives CDR1 SEHNR, CDR2 FQNEAQ (reference sequence). Primers for the PCR totalled 60 Vbeta and 13 Jbeta. Only in-frame clones appear in the TCRdb table, and some are missing; sequencing was by immunoSEQ multiplex PCR. The sample has 97,000 or so clones, about 69% seen once. The sequencing sample was made of PBMCs. This receptor was obtained from a human donor in good health. The rearrangement joins TRBV7-9 to TRBJ2-7, with TRBD1 as a possible D gene (6 bases). CDR3 sequence (DNA): TGTGCCAGCAGCGAACAGGGCTACGAGCAGTACTTC. Translation gives CASSEQGYEQYF.